These 17 T cell receptor beta chains originate from one sample sequenced in a study of blood T cell repertoires in COVID-19. Generated by immunoSEQ multiplex PCR, the TCRdb table keeps only in-frame clones and is missing some. Seen here are 5,000 or so clones, 88% observed once, and the top ten hold about 45%. Sequenced input: peripheral blood. The source of these receptors is a man between 65 and 80 years old with COVID-19, enrolled during active disease.

The V gene is TRBV7-8, the J gene TRBJ2-3; 9 nucleotides align to TRBD2. Germline loops: CDR1 SGHVS, CDR2 FQNEAQ. The CDR3 covers 18 residues. After removal of 1 base from V and 3 bases from J, the junction contained 11 bases not matched to a gene. CDR3 sequence: CASSLDPGAGLATDTQYF. Written as DNA, the CDR3 is TGTGCCAGCAGCTTAGATCCTGGTGCGGGACTAGCAACAGATACGCAGTATTTT.

This clone was seen only once. V is TRBV18 and J is TRBJ1-1, with 7 bases fitting TRBD1. CDR1 and CDR2 from the germline V gene are KGHSH and LQKENI. After removal of 1 base from V and 5 bases from J, the junction contained 7 bases not matched to a gene. This CDR3 has 15 residues. The CDR3 nucleotides read TGTGCCAGCTCACCACAGGGGGCAGAGGAGACTGAAGCTTTCTTT. It yields the protein CASSPQGAEETEAFF.

The chain uses TRBV7-7 and TRBJ2-3; tentatively, D is TRBD1 (5 bases). The CDR3 is made up of 14 amino acids. The germline gives CDR1 SSHAT, CDR2 FNYEAQ (reference sequence). Trimming removed 5 bases from V and 2 bases from J, with 11 bases in between. The DNA of the CDR3 is TGTGCCAGCAGCCTGGACACTTTCACAGATACGCAGTATTTT. It translates to CASSLDTFTDTQYF.

This clone was recorded once. The gene calls are TRBV11-2 and TRBJ2-1; 7 nucleotides agree with TRBD1. J lost 0 bases, V lost 4 bases, and 3 bases had no gene match. Germline assignment: CDR1 SGHAT and CDR2 FQNNGV. The CDR3 is made up of 15 amino acids. The CDR3 protein is CASSSGTASYNEQFF. The CDR3 coding sequence is TGTGCCAGCAGCTCCGGGACAGCCTCCTACAATGAGCAGTTCTTC.

The chain uses TRBV5-4 and TRBJ1-1; no definite D call. CDR3 length equals 12 residues. From germline, CDR1 is SGHNT and CDR2 YYREEE (reference sequence). V dropped 3 bases and J dropped 4 bases, with 7 bases sitting between them. CDR3 sequence (DNA): TGTGCCAGCAGCTATCAGTCCACTGAAGCTTTCTTT. Encoded protein: CASSYQSTEAFF.

V usage is TRBV5-1 and J usage is TRBJ2-1; 9 nucleotides agree with TRBD1. The germline CDR1 and CDR2 sequences are SGHRS and YFSETQ. CDR3 length: 15 amino acids. Trimming cost V 2 bases and J 7 bases; bases outside gene matches: 7. CDR3 sequence reads: CASSFGQGPQNEQFF. The CDR3 DNA is TGCGCCAGCAGCTTCGGACAGGGGCCCCAAAATGAGCAGTTCTTC.

The chain combines TRBV5-1 with TRBJ2-7, with 9 bases fitting TRBD1. The V gene end was trimmed by 3 bases and the J gene end by 3 bases; junction bases not matched to a gene: 7. Per germline, CDR1 SGHRS and CDR2 YFSETQ. The CDR3 has 15 amino acids. The CDR3 nucleotides are TGCGCCAGCAGCTCAGTTCCGGGACAGGGCTACGAGCAGTACTTC. Encoded protein: CASSSVPGQGYEQYF.

The chain employs TRBV5-1 and TRBJ1-5; tentative D call: TRBD1 (5 bases). Germline CDR1 is SGHRS and CDR2 is YFSETQ. CDR3 size: 16 residues. Trimming took 4 bases from V and 2 from J, leaving 16 bases between them. In nucleotides, the CDR3 is TGCGCCAGCAGCCCCGCCCCGGGGGGAGGCAATCAGCCCCAGCATTTT. Amino acid sequence: CASSPAPGGGNQPQHF.

This clone was observed once. The chain employs TRBV6-5 and TRBJ1-1; TRBD1 matches 9 bases. V was clipped by 6 bases and J by 9 bases; unmatched bases: 5. In germline, CDR1 is MNHEY, CDR2 SVGAGI. This CDR3 spans 12 amino acids. CDR3 sequence: CASSGTGSQAFF. In DNA, the CDR3 is TGTGCCAGCAGCGGGACAGGGTCCCAAGCTTTCTTT.

This chain connects TRBV5-8 to TRBJ2-7; 7 bases align to TRBD1. With 4 bases clipped from V and 4 bases from J, the junction kept 5 bases outside the gene matches. Germline V gene sequence: CDR1 SGHTS, CDR2 YDEGEE. This CDR3 has 13 amino acids. The CDR3 reads CASSPADRYEQYF. The CDR3 nucleotides are TGTGCCAGCAGCCCGGCGGACAGGTACGAGCAGTACTTC.

This clone came up a few times. The chain couples TRBV18 to TRBJ1-1; no clear D gene. There are 13 residues in the CDR3. Between the trimmed V and J ends, which lost 2 bases and 1 base, there was a span of 5 bases. Germline CDR1 reads KGHSH; CDR2 reads LQKENI. CDR3 sequence: CASSPFRNTEAFF. In nucleotides, the CDR3 is TGTGCCAGCTCACCATTTAGGAACACTGAAGCTTTCTTT.

V usage is TRBV27 and J usage is TRBJ1-1; TRBD1 agrees at 9 bases. The CDR3 sequence is 14 residues long. Trimming cost V 2 bases and J 5 bases; bases outside gene matches: 3. Germline V CDR1 and CDR2: MNHEY, SMNVEV (reference sequence). Here the CDR3 DNA reads TGTGCCAGCAGTTTAGGGACAGGGCAGACTGAAGCTTTCTTT. Protein sequence: CASSLGTGQTEAFF.

The rearrangement uses TRBV20-1 and TRBJ1-1; 7 bases map to TRBD1. CDR1 is DFQATT and CDR2 is SNEGSKA in the germline V gene (reference sequence). Trimming cost V 5 bases and J 10 bases; bases outside gene matches: 7. The CDR3 is 11 amino acids. The CDR3: CSALQGQGAFF. The CDR3 DNA sequence: TGCAGTGCTTTACAGGGGCAGGGAGCTTTCTTT.

Here the CDR3 DNA reads TGTGCCAGCAGCTTGGCCGCTGGGGGCGGTGAGACCCAGTACTTC. It encodes CASSLAAGGGETQYF. The chain links TRBV7-9 to TRBJ2-5, with D perhaps matching TRBD1 (6 bases). There are 15 residues in the CDR3. Germline-derived CDR1 and CDR2 are SEHNR and FQNEAQ (reference sequence). Trimming shortened V by 3 bases and J by 5 bases, and 16 bases separated the two germline ends.

The chain links TRBV4-2 to TRBJ2-1; 14 bases map to TRBD2. The length of the CDR3 is 18 residues. Germline V CDR1 and CDR2: LGHNA, YNFKEQ. V trimming: 0 bases; J trimming: 7 bases; junction bases outside the gene matches: 8. The CDR3 region has the DNA TGTGCCAGCAGCCAAGAAACGGGACTAGCGGGAGTTCGAAATGAGCAGTTCTTC. It translates to CASSQETGLAGVRNEQFF.

The rearrangement links TRBV6-5 to TRBJ2-7, with D perhaps TRBD1 (6 bases). Trimming stripped 8 bases from V and 7 bases from J, with 18 bases between. Germline CDR1 reads MNHEY; CDR2 reads SVGAGI. The CDR3 is 13 residues long. CDR3: CASVDSRRGEQYF. DNA for the CDR3: TGTGCCAGCGTGGACAGTCGGCGTGGGGAGCAGTACTTC.

The CDR3 loop is CASSSGQAYNEQFF. CDR3 nucleotides: TGTGCCAGCAGTTCGGGACAGGCTTACAATGAGCAGTTCTTC. The chain combines TRBV6-2 or TRBV6-3 with TRBJ2-1; 8 bases fit TRBD1. V trimming: 4 bases; J trimming: 4 bases; junction bases outside the gene matches: 3. Germline V gene data show CDR1 as MNHEY and CDR2 as SVGEGT. CDR3 size: 14 residues.